The 13 T cell receptor beta chains in this list originate from one sample, sequenced in a study of T cell repertoires in cytomegalovirus infection. TCRdb re-analysed the reads in MiXCR, keeping a single row per CDR3 protein. The table lists some 320,000 distinct CDR3 sequences, 25% to 30% of them singletons. Their cognate antigens are unknown. This specimen consisted of cultured PBMCs, obtained from culture after CMV antigen stimulation. Source of these receptors: a human donor in good health (CMV status not recorded). Some clones in this sample may be carry-over from other donors' samples.

The CDR3 region is CASSSAGSPGGGYTF. The CDR3 DNA reads TGTGCCAGCAGTTCGGCCGGGTCCCCCGGCGGGGGCTACACCTTC. The gene calls are TRBV6-2 or TRBV6-3 and TRBJ1-2; no firm D call. The CDR3 contains 15 residues. Germline CDR1 and CDR2: MNHEY and SVGEGT. Trimming stripped 4 bases from V and 8 bases from J, with 20 bases between.

This clonotype was recorded at least ten times. The genes are TRBV6-1 and TRBJ2-5; D not certain. Germline CDR1 MNHNS, CDR2 SASEGT. The CDR3 extends over 11 amino acids. V lost 4 bases and J 4 bases, leaving 4 bases between the germline ends. As DNA, the CDR3 is TGTGCCAGCAGTGGGGGAGAGACCCAGTACTTC. Its protein is CASSGGETQYF.

This clonotype turned up a few times. The rearrangement joins TRBV7-2 to TRBJ1-6; no clear D gene. Per germline, CDR1 SGHTA and CDR2 FQGNSA. Between the trimmed V and J ends, which lost 4 bases and 9 bases, there was a span of 7 bases. CDR3 size: 12 residues. The DNA of the CDR3 is TGTGCCAGCAGCTCCTTGACTTCACCCCTCCACTTT. Residues: CASSSLTSPLHF.

This clonotype was detected many times. The chain uses TRBV7-6 and TRBJ2-2, with 7 bases fitting TRBD1. Germline CDR1 SGHVS, CDR2 FNYEAQ. The CDR3 is made up of 15 amino acids. With V trimmed by 1 base and J by 5 bases, 4 bases remained unmatched. The CDR3: CASSLGGGWTGELFF. The CDR3 nucleotides are TGTGCCAGCAGCTTAGGAGGGGGCTGGACCGGGGAGCTGTTTTTT.

This clonotype was observed many times. V and J are TRBV18 and TRBJ1-4, with unresolved D. Germline CDR1 reads KGHSH; CDR2 reads LQKENI. The CDR3 has 14 amino acids. V gave up 2 bases and J gave up 0 bases, with 4 bases separating them. The CDR3 region is CASSPTATNEKLFF. CDR3 bases: TGTGCCAGCTCACCAACCGCAACTAATGAAAAACTGTTTTTT.

This clonotype has a handful of counts. The chain links TRBV4-2 to TRBJ2-3, with TRBD2 matching over 9 bases. V trimming: 0 bases; J trimming: 6 bases; junction bases outside the gene matches: 4. Germline CDR1 reads LGHNA; CDR2 reads YNFKEQ. The CDR3 extends over 15 amino acids. The CDR3 region has the DNA TGTGCCAGCAGCCAAGAGACTAGCGGACGTGATACGCAGTATTTT. It is translated as CASSQETSGRDTQYF.

This chain links TRBV6-1 with TRBJ1-1; the D gene is possibly TRBD1 (6 bases). V lost 2 bases to trimming and J lost 4 bases, with 14 bases between them. The CDR3 loop spans 15 amino acids. Germline CDR1 MNHNS, CDR2 SASEGT. In DNA, the CDR3 is TGTGCCAGCAGTGAAACTCCGGGGGCAGGCACTGAAGCTTTCTTT. The encoded protein is CASSETPGAGTEAFF.

In this sample, this clonotype turned up a few times. This chain connects TRBV10-3 to TRBJ2-1, with 13 bases aligning to TRBD2. J was trimmed by 0 bases and V by 10 bases; bases with no gene match: 12. Germline lookup yields CDR1 ENHRY and CDR2 SYGVKD. The CDR3 totals 18 residues. The CDR3 protein is CATWPGLAGSSSYNEQFF. CDR3 nucleotides: TGTGCCACCTGGCCGGGACTAGCGGGATCCAGCTCCTACAATGAGCAGTTCTTC.

Worth noting for this clonotype: Being one base from a much bigger clone, this may be a read error. The chain has TRBV28 and TRBJ2-7; 8 bases agree with TRBD1. The germline gives CDR1 MDHEN, CDR2 SYDVKM. This CDR3 is built from 14 residues. CDR3 protein: CTSSPGQGGYEQYF. CDR3 nucleotides: TGTACCAGCAGTCCCGGACAGGGAGGCTACGAGCAGTACTTC.

This clonotype occurred a few times. The chain joins TRBV12-5 to TRBJ1-3; possibly TRBD1 for D (5 bases). CDR1 is LGHNT, CDR2 FRNRAP, per germline. V gave up 1 base and J gave up 0 bases, with 19 bases separating them. There are 19 residues in the CDR3. As DNA, the CDR3 is TGTGCTAGTGGTTTGGCGTACGGGCAGGGTCACATCTCTGGAAACACCATATATTTT. As protein: CASGLAYGQGHISGNTIYF.

This clonotype occurred many times. The V and J genes are TRBV7-8 and TRBJ2-5; D is tentatively TRBD1 or TRBD2 (7 bases each). The length of the CDR3 is 15 residues. V lost 5 bases and J lost 4, with 17 bases in between. In germline, CDR1 is SGHVS, CDR2 FQNEAQ. The CDR3 nucleotides are TGTGCCAGCAGCCCCAGGGAGGGGGCGTCAGAGACCCAGTACTTC. As protein: CASSPREGASETQYF.

This clonotype was counted many times. The chain combines TRBV7-2 with TRBJ2-5; TRBD2 aligns across 13 bases. CDR1 and CDR2 (germline): SGHTA, FQGNSA. This CDR3 region has 20 residues. Losses at the gene ends were 0 bases for V and 1 base for J; bases not matched to a gene: 11. CDR3 sequence (DNA): TGTGCCAGCAGCTTAGCTTGGACTAGCGGGAGCAGGGCACGCCAAGAGACCCAGTACTTC. Its translation is CASSLAWTSGSRARQETQYF.

The V call is TRBV19, the J call TRBJ2-1; possibly TRBD1 for D (5 bases). The CDR3 contains 11 residues. The V and J ends lost 5 bases and 10 bases respectively, with 9 bases between them. Germline V gene lookup returns CDR1 LNHDA and CDR2 SQIVND (reference sequence). CDR3 loop: CASSATDEQFF. DNA of the CDR3: TGTGCCAGTAGTGCGACAGACGAGCAGTTCTTC.